These 13 T cell receptor beta chains were all obtained from the same sample, sequenced in a study of blood T cell repertoires in COVID-19. TCRdb's table, derived via immunoSEQ multiplex PCR, lists solely in-frame clones and lacks some. The data hold more than 50,000 clones, with around 87% observed a single time. Sequencing input: peripheral blood. Receptors were obtained from a human donor in a cohort sampled during active COVID-19.

The chain joins TRBV5-1 to TRBJ2-7, with 12 positions matching TRBD2. The J segment lost 1 base and the V segment lost 1 base, leaving 6 bases of the junction unmatched. CDR3 length: 17 residues. CDR1 SGHRS and CDR2 YFSETQ come from the germline V gene. DNA for the CDR3: TGCGCCAGCAGCTTGCTCGGACTAGCGGGGATATCCTACGAGCAGTACTTC. Translating gives CASSLLGLAGISYEQYF.

This clone has a single count. The genes are TRBV5-6 and TRBJ1-2, with D possibly TRBD1 on 5 matching bases. CDR1 is SGHDT and CDR2 is YYEEEE in the germline V gene. V dropped 6 bases and J dropped 5 bases, with 17 bases sitting between them. This CDR3 spans 14 amino acids. The CDR3 DNA follows: TGTGCCAGCATCCATCCCCCCAGGACATATGGCTACACCTTC. Its protein product is CASIHPPRTYGYTF.

This rearrangement joins TRBV5-1 to TRBJ1-6; D is undetermined. This CDR3 contains 14 residues. V was pared by 2 bases and J by 8 bases, with 11 bases between. Per the germline V gene, CDR1 is SGHRS and CDR2 is YFSETQ. The CDR3 loop reads CASSFGGWDSPLHF. The CDR3 DNA reads as TGCGCCAGCAGCTTCGGAGGGTGGGATTCACCCCTCCACTTT. Full variable domain (remainder filled in from reference TRBV5-1 and TRBJ1-6): KAGVTQTPRYLIKTRGQQVTLSCSPISGHRSVSWYQQTPGQGLQFLFEYFSETQRNKGNFPGRFSGRQFSNSRSEMNVSTLELGDSALYLCASSFGGWDSPLHFGNGTRLTVT.

This chain connects TRBV7-2 to TRBJ2-1; 8 nucleotides line up with TRBD2. The V segment lost 2 bases and the J segment 7 bases; nucleotides outside the gene matches: 10. The CDR3 runs 16 residues. The germline gives CDR1 SGHTA, CDR2 FQGNSA. The CDR3 region has the DNA TGTGCCAGCAGCTTAAATCCAGCGGGAGTAAGAAATGAGCAGTTCTTC. Amino acids: CASSLNPAGVRNEQFF.

CDR3 DNA: TGTGCCAGCAGCTTAAGGGCTTGGGGGGACTCGTCGGAGACCCAGTACTTC. This sequence encodes CASSLRAWGDSSETQYF. V is TRBV11-2 and J is TRBJ2-5; a possible D gene is TRBD2 (6 bases). CDR3 length: 17 amino acids. Germline lookup yields CDR1 SGHAT and CDR2 FQNNGV. With 2 bases removed from V and 5 bases from J, the gap between germline ends came to 21 bases.

The chain has TRBV18 and TRBJ1-5, with TRBD1 matching 8 bases. The CDR3 has 18 residues. Per germline, CDR1 KGHSH and CDR2 LQKENI. Trimming took 2 bases from V and 0 from J; bases not matched to a gene: 9. This CDR3 is CASSPTGTGSYSNQPQHF. DNA for the CDR3: TGTGCCAGCTCACCAACGGGGACAGGATCGTATAGCAATCAGCCCCAGCATTTT.

The chain uses TRBV19 and TRBJ1-3, with D hard to call. V gave up 9 bases and J gave up 0 bases, with 15 bases separating them. The CDR3 sequence is 15 residues long. CDR1 and CDR2 (germline): LNHDA, SQIVND (reference sequence). The CDR3 DNA follows: TGTGCCAGCAAGACTGCTGGTCTCTCTGGAAACACCATATATTTT. As protein: CASKTAGLSGNTIYF.

The gene calls are TRBV7-3 and TRBJ1-1; D is uncertain. The CDR3 length is 13 residues. The ends were cut back, 2 bases at V and 7 bases at J, with 11 bases in the middle. Germline lookup yields CDR1 SGHTA and CDR2 FQGTGA. In nucleotides, the CDR3 is TGTGCCAGCAGCTTAGAACGGGAGCTTGAAGCTTTCTTT. The encoded protein is CASSLERELEAFF.

There are a few counts of this clone. This rearrangement joins TRBV5-1 to TRBJ2-2; TRBD2 aligns across 11 bases. The J segment lost 2 bases and the V segment lost 7 bases, leaving 1 base of the junction unmatched. Germline V lookup: CDR1 SGHRS, CDR2 YFSETQ. The CDR3 covers 14 residues. The CDR3 DNA sequence: TGCGCCAGCGGACTAGCGGGTAACACCGGGGAGCTGTTTTTT. Protein product: CASGLAGNTGELFF.

This chain connects TRBV28 to TRBJ2-5; D might be TRBD2 (6 bases). The ends were cut back, 7 bases at V and 8 bases at J, with 20 bases in the middle. Per the germline V gene, CDR1 is MDHEN and CDR2 is SYDVKM. The CDR3 sequence is 14 residues long. The CDR3 loop reads CASNTGTQGITQYF. The CDR3, as DNA: TGTGCCAGCAACACCGGGACTCAGGGTATTACCCAGTACTTC.

This chain joins TRBV2 and TRBJ2-6; D gene unclear. The CDR3 length is 13 residues. The V end was cut by 5 bases, the J end by 4 bases, with 6 bases between. Germline lookup yields CDR1 SNHLY and CDR2 FYNNEI. CDR3 sequence: CASSYLGANVLTF. Here the CDR3 DNA reads TGTGCCAGCAGTTATCTCGGGGCCAACGTCCTGACTTTC.

The chain employs TRBV4-3 and TRBJ2-7; D call uncertain. V was pared by 0 bases and J by 4 bases, with 10 bases between. The CDR3 length is 14 residues. Per germline, CDR1 LGHNA and CDR2 YSLEER. As DNA, the CDR3 is TGCGCCAGCAGCCAAGAAGTGGCGGATTACGAGCAGTACTTC. It is translated as CASSQEVADYEQYF.

This rearrangement joins TRBV12-3 or TRBV12-4 to TRBJ1-5; no reliable D call. The CDR3 has 13 residues. Trimming shortened V by 3 bases and J by 4 bases, and 7 bases separated the two germline ends. CDR3 bases: TGTGCCAGCAGTTTCGGGGTTAATCAGCCCCAGCATTTT. It specifies CASSFGVNQPQHF.